This T cell receptor beta chain comes out of a study of patients and donors after allogeneic stem cell transplantation. TCRdb fed the RT-PCR reads into MiXCR, producing one record per CDR3 protein. The sample lists approximately 61,000 distinct CDR3 sequences; less than 15% were seen once. This clonotype appeared many times. CDR1 is DFQATT and CDR2 is SNEGSKA in the germline V gene (reference sequence). The CDR3 has 12 amino acids. Trimming stripped 6 bases from V and 1 base from J, with 10 bases between. The source material was blood, either unsorted or a sorted T cell fraction (not recorded which). The TCR sequence derives from a human donor who was either an allogeneic HSCT recipient or a stem cell or donor lymphocyte infusion donor (not recorded which). It is not recorded whose cells these are; they may come from a transplant donor. The chain couples TRBV20-1 to TRBJ2-7; D not resolved. This CDR3 reads CSAPDGSYEQYF. The CDR3 nucleotides read TGCAGTGCACCGGACGGATCCTACGAGCAGTACTTC.